A selection of T cell receptor beta chains follows, all from one sample in a study of cytomegalovirus exposure and HLA in healthy donors. Using immunoSEQ multiplex PCR, the repertoire was profiled, and TCRdb retains in-frame clones only, with some absent. The sample comprises about 200,000 clones, just over 85% of which are singletons, and around 3% rests with the top ten. Material: PBMCs. All receptors come from a woman younger than 35 in good health and CMV-seronegative. Each CDR3 is given with its conserved first and last residue. D genes are given only for firm matches. Clone size, where shown, is once, few, many, or a class for clones that have expanded.

size: NA
length: 14
J: TRBJ1-4
D: NA
V: TRBV5-1
DNA: TGCGCCAGCAGCTTGGGCAGGGTTAATGAAAAACTGTTTTTT
CDR3: CASSLGRVNEKLFF

size: NA
length: 10
J: TRBJ1-1
D: NA
V: TRBV27
DNA: TGTGCCAACTCGACAGAAGAAGCTTTCTTT
CDR3: CANSTEEAFF

size: NA
length: 11
J: TRBJ2-3
D: NA
V: TRBV20-1
DNA: TGCAGTGCGGGCCTACCGGATACGCAGTATTTT
CDR3: CSAGLPDTQYF

size: NA
length: 10
J: TRBJ2-7
D: NA
V: TRBV28
DNA: TGTGCCAGCAGCAGATACGAGCAGTACTTC
CDR3: CASSRYEQYF

size: NA
length: 17
J: TRBJ2-4
D: TRBD1
V: TRBV10-2
DNA: TGCGCCAGCAGTGAGGGGACAGGGAATGGGGCCAAAAACATTCAGTACTTC
CDR3: CASSEGTGNGAKNIQYF

size: NA
length: 14
J: TRBJ2-2
D: NA
V: TRBV11-3
DNA: TGTGCCAGCAGCTTTTCATCGGGAACCGGGGAGCTGTTTTTT
CDR3: CASSFSSGTGELFF

size: NA
length: 14
J: TRBJ2-7
D: TRBD1
V: TRBV18
DNA: TGTGCCAGCTCCCCGCAGACAGGGGTCTACGAGCAGTACTTC
CDR3: CASSPQTGVYEQYF

size: NA
length: 16
J: TRBJ1-1
D: TRBD1
V: TRBV19
DNA: TGTGCCAGTAGTGTCACAGGGGGCGCACCGGGCACTGAAGCTTTCTTT
CDR3: CASSVTGGAPGTEAFF

size: NA
length: 13
J: TRBJ1-2
D: NA
V: TRBV28
DNA: TGTGCCAGCACCGACAGCAATAACTATGGCTACACCTTC
CDR3: CASTDSNNYGYTF

size: NA
length: 13
J: TRBJ2-1
D: NA
V: TRBV10-1
DNA: TGCGCCAGCAGTGCCGGGGTTAGAAATGAGCAGTTCTTC
CDR3: CASSAGVRNEQFF

size: NA
length: 13
J: TRBJ2-1
D: NA
V: TRBV19
DNA: TGTGCCAGTAGTACCCGACTAGTCAATGAGCAGTTCTTC
CDR3: CASSTRLVNEQFF

size: NA
length: 14
J: TRBJ2-3
D: TRBD2
V: TRBV10-3
DNA: TGTGCCATTGGACTAGCGGGAGTTGAAGATACGCAGTATTTT
CDR3: CAIGLAGVEDTQYF

size: NA
length: 14
J: TRBJ2-1
D: TRBD2
V: TRBV18
DNA: TGTGCCAGCTCACTATTTAACGCGGGGGATGAGCAGTTCTTC
CDR3: CASSLFNAGDEQFF

size: few
length: 13
J: TRBJ2-6
D: TRBD1
V: TRBV19
DNA: TGTGCCAGTAGTATCGGACAGGGAGGCGTCCTGACTTTC
CDR3: CASSIGQGGVLTF

size: NA
length: 13
J: TRBJ2-7
D: NA
V: TRBV27
DNA: TGTGCCAGCAGTTTAACCAGGGGCTACGAGCAGTACTTC
CDR3: CASSLTRGYEQYF

size: NA
length: 15
J: TRBJ2-7
D: TRBD1
V: TRBV7-2
DNA: TGTGCCAGCAGCCCCGGCGGGACAGGCCCCTACGAGCAGTACTTC
CDR3: CASSPGGTGPYEQYF

size: NA
length: 16
J: TRBJ2-3
D: TRBD2
V: TRBV5-8
DNA: TGTGCCAGCAGCTTGGCCTCTAGCGGGAGAAGGGATACGCAGTATTTT
CDR3: CASSLASSGRRDTQYF

size: NA
length: 16
J: TRBJ2-7
D: TRBD1
V: TRBV9
DNA: TGTGCCAGCAGCGCTGGCCGGGACAGTAGTACCTACGAGCAGTACTTC
CDR3: CASSAGRDSSTYEQYF

size: NA
length: 16
J: TRBJ2-7
D: TRBD2
V: TRBV29-1
DNA: TGCAGCGTTGAAAACAGGGGACTAGCGGGTTCCTACGAGCAGTACTTC
CDR3: CSVENRGLAGSYEQYF

size: few
length: 13
J: TRBJ2-5
D: TRBD2
V: TRBV7-9
DNA: TGTGCCAGCAGCTTAACCAATAGCGGGAGGGAGTACTTC
CDR3: CASSLTNSGREYF

size: NA
length: 19
J: TRBJ2-1
D: NA
V: TRBV29-1
DNA: TGCAGCGTTGAAGGGGGGTGGGGCAGGGGTAGTGAATATAGAAATGAGCAGTTCTTC
CDR3: CSVEGGWGRGSEYRNEQFF

size: NA
length: 13
J: TRBJ2-5
D: NA
V: TRBV9
DNA: TGTGCCAGCAGCGAGGGGCTAGCGAACCCGGGGGACTTC
CDR3: CASSEGLANPGDF

size: NA
length: 16
J: TRBJ2-7
D: TRBD1
V: TRBV29-1
DNA: TGCAGCGTTGAGATGACCGGGACAGGGAACCCCTACGAGCAGTACTTC
CDR3: CSVEMTGTGNPYEQYF

size: NA
length: 12
J: TRBJ2-2
D: TRBD1
V: TRBV28
DNA: TGTGCCAGCAGTGGGACAGGGTGGGAGCTGTTTTTT
CDR3: CASSGTGWELFF

size: NA
length: 16
J: TRBJ2-5
D: TRBD2
V: TRBV7-2
DNA: TGTGCCAGCAGCTTGTTTGGACTAGCGGGAGGGGAGACCCAGTACTTC
CDR3: CASSLFGLAGGETQYF

size: NA
length: 16
J: TRBJ2-1
D: NA
V: TRBV18
DNA: TGTGCCAGCTCACCACCGACGGGGAGCTCCTACAATGAGCAGTTCTTC
CDR3: CASSPPTGSSYNEQFF

size: NA
length: 15
J: TRBJ2-7
D: NA
V: TRBV28
DNA: TGTGCCAGCAGGGGGACACACGCCTCTCCGTACGAGCAGTACTTC
CDR3: CASRGTHASPYEQYF

size: NA
length: 15
J: TRBJ2-3
D: TRBD2
V: TRBV2
DNA: TGTGCCAGCCTACGATGGCGGGAGGGCACAGATACGCAGTATTTT
CDR3: CASLRWREGTDTQYF

size: NA
length: 16
J: TRBJ2-7
D: TRBD2
V: TRBV27
DNA: TGTGCCAGCAGTTCCTTAGCGGGAGATTCACCCTACGAGCAGTACTTC
CDR3: CASSSLAGDSPYEQYF

size: NA
length: 17
J: TRBJ2-7
D: TRBD2
V: TRBV4-2
DNA: TGTGCCAGCAGCCAAGGACCAGGGCGGGAGGGTTCCTACGAGCAGTACTTC
CDR3: CASSQGPGREGSYEQYF

size: NA
length: 13
J: TRBJ2-5
D: NA
V: TRBV7-2
DNA: TGTGCCAGCAGAAAAGAGGCGGGGGAGACCCAGTACTTC
CDR3: CASRKEAGETQYF

size: NA
length: 17
J: TRBJ2-1
D: TRBD2
V: TRBV13
DNA: TGTGCCAGCAGCTTGGAGCGGGGTCAAACTACAATGAATGAGCAGTTCTTC
CDR3: CASSLERGQTTMNEQFF

size: few
length: 13
J: TRBJ2-7
D: NA
V: TRBV15
DNA: TGTGCCACCAGCAGAGACAGTACCTACGAGCAGTACTTC
CDR3: CATSRDSTYEQYF

size: NA
length: 15
J: TRBJ2-7
D: NA
V: TRBV11-2
DNA: TGTGCCAGCAACGTGGGCAGCAGGTTTCCCTACGAGCAGTACTTC
CDR3: CASNVGSRFPYEQYF

size: NA
length: 14
J: TRBJ1-1
D: NA
V: TRBV7-2
DNA: TGTGCCAGCAGCTTCGGACAGATGGGGACTGAAGCTTTCTTT
CDR3: CASSFGQMGTEAFF

size: NA
length: 15
J: TRBJ2-3
D: TRBD2
V: TRBV6-6
DNA: TGTGCCAGCAGTTCCGGACTAGCGAGCACAGATACGCAGTATTTT
CDR3: CASSSGLASTDTQYF

size: NA
length: 16
J: TRBJ1-2
D: NA
V: TRBV27
DNA: TGTGCCAGCAGTCACAGGGCGGGGGGTATGAGATTGGGCTACACCTTC
CDR3: CASSHRAGGMRLGYTF

size: NA
length: 14
J: TRBJ2-7
D: TRBD2
V: TRBV10-3
DNA: TGTGCCATCAGTGCCCGGGAGGGCTCCTACGAGCAGTACTTC
CDR3: CAISAREGSYEQYF

size: NA
length: 15
J: TRBJ1-1
D: NA
V: TRBV9
DNA: TGTGCCAGCAGCGTAGAGCCGGGAATGAACACTGAAGCTTTCTTT
CDR3: CASSVEPGMNTEAFF

size: NA
length: 14
J: TRBJ2-3
D: TRBD1
V: TRBV5-1
DNA: TGCGCCAGCAGCTCGGGACAGGGAGTGAGTACGCAGTATTTT
CDR3: CASSSGQGVSTQYF

size: NA
length: 16
J: TRBJ1-1
D: TRBD1
V: TRBV28
DNA: TGTGCCAGCAGTTCACGGACAGGTCCGATGAACACTGAAGCTTTCTTT
CDR3: CASSSRTGPMNTEAFF

size: few
length: 12
J: TRBJ1-4
D: NA
V: TRBV29-1
DNA: TGCAGCGTCTATACAACTAATGAAAAACTGTTTTTT
CDR3: CSVYTTNEKLFF

size: NA
length: 16
J: TRBJ2-7
D: NA
V: TRBV28
DNA: TGTGCCAGCAGTTTACCCAGGGGACGGACATCCTACGAGCAGTACTTC
CDR3: CASSLPRGRTSYEQYF

size: NA
length: 14
J: TRBJ2-3
D: NA
V: TRBV4-1
DNA: TGCGCCAGCAGCCAATCGTCGATAGTACATACGCAGTATTTT
CDR3: CASSQSSIVHTQYF

size: NA
length: 14
J: TRBJ1-1
D: TRBD1
V: TRBV5-4
DNA: TGTGCCAGCAGCTCGGACAGGGCGTACACTGAAGCTTTCTTT
CDR3: CASSSDRAYTEAFF

size: NA
length: 15
J: TRBJ2-7
D: NA
V: TRBV29-1
DNA: TGCAGCGTTGAAGAGGACACGGGCCTGGCCTACGAGCAGTACTTC
CDR3: CSVEEDTGLAYEQYF

size: NA
length: 15
J: TRBJ1-2
D: NA
V: TRBV28
DNA: TGTGCCAGCAGTTCTGGTGGGGGCCGTAGCTATGGCTACACCTTC
CDR3: CASSSGGGRSYGYTF

size: NA
length: 14
J: TRBJ2-7
D: NA
V: TRBV5-1
DNA: TGCGCCAGCAGCCCGCGGACGGGGAACTACGAGCAGTACTTC
CDR3: CASSPRTGNYEQYF

size: once
length: 16
J: TRBJ1-4
D: NA
V: TRBV4-3
DNA: TGCGCCAGCAGCCATGAGGTTCGCGGGGGGAATGAAAAACTGTTTTTT
CDR3: CASSHEVRGGNEKLFF

size: NA
length: 13
J: TRBJ1-1
D: NA
V: TRBV6-6
DNA: TGTGCCAGCCTTGACCCCAGGGACACTGAAGCTTTCTTT
CDR3: CASLDPRDTEAFF

size: NA
length: 14
J: TRBJ2-7
D: NA
V: TRBV30
DNA: TGTGCCTGGAGTGGGGGCGGGGGCCGCTACGAGCAGTACTTC
CDR3: CAWSGGGGRYEQYF

size: NA
length: 15
J: TRBJ2-3
D: TRBD2
V: TRBV2
DNA: TGTGCCAGCAGTGCAACTAGCGGGAGCACAGATACGCAGTATTTT
CDR3: CASSATSGSTDTQYF

size: NA
length: 13
J: TRBJ2-5
D: TRBD1
V: TRBV7-7
DNA: TGTGCTAGCAGCTCTGACAGGGTCCAGACCCAGTACTTC
CDR3: CASSSDRVQTQYF